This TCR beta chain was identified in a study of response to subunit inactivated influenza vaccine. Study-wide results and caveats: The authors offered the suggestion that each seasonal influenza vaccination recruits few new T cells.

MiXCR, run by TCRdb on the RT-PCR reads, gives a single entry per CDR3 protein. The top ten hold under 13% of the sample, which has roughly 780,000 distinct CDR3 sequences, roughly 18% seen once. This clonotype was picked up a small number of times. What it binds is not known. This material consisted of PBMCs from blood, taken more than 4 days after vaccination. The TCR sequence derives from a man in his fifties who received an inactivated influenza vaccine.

The CDR3 spells CASSQGITGSSYEQYF. DNA of the CDR3: TGCGCCAGCAGCCAAGGGATAACAGGGTCGTCCTACGAGCAGTACTTC. This chain joins TRBV4-3 and TRBJ2-7, with D tentatively TRBD1 (6 bases). Deletions cut 1 base from V and 1 base from J, with 14 bases between. Germline V gene sequence: CDR1 LGHNA, CDR2 YSLEER. The CDR3 is made up of 16 amino acids.